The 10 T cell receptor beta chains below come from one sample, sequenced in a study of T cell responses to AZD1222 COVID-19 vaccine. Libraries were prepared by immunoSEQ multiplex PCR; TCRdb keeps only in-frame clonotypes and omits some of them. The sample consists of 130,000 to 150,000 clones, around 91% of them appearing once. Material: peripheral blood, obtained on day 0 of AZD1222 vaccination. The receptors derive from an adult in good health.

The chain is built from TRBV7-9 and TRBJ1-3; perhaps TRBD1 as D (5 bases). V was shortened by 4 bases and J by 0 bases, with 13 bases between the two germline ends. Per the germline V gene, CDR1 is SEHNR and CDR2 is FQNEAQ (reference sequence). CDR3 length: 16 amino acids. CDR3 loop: CASSSGTASSGNTIYF. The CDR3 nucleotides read TGTGCCAGCAGCTCCGGGACCGCGAGCTCTGGAAACACCATATATTTT.

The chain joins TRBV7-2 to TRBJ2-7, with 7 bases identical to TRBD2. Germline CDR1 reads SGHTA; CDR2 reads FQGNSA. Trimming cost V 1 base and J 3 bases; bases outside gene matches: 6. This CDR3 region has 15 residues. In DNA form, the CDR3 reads TGTGCCAGCAGCTTAGAGGCGGGAGCCAACTACGAGCAGTACTTC. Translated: CASSLEAGANYEQYF.

This CDR3 is CASSQDRERRFF. As DNA, the CDR3 is TGTGCCAGCAGCCAGGACAGGGAACGACGGTTCTTT. The rearrangement links TRBV28 to TRBJ1-1; TRBD1 agrees at 8 bases. Trimming took 6 bases from V and 14 from J; bases not matched to a gene: 11. Germline-derived CDR1 and CDR2 are MDHEN and SYDVKM. This CDR3 has 12 amino acids. The full variable domain, with the rest looked up from reference TRBV28 and TRBJ1-1, is DVKVTQSSRYLVKRTGEKVFLECVQDMDHENMFWYRQDPGLGLRLIYFSYDVKMKEKGDIPEGYSVSREKKERFSLILESASTNQTSMYLCASSQDRERRFFGQGTRLTVV.

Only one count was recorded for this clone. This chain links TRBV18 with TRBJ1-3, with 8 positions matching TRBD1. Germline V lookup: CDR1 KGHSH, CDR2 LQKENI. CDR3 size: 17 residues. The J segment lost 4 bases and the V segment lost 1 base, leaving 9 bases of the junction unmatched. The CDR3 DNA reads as TGTGCCAGCTCACCACGACAGGGGTCTTCTTCGGGAAACACCATATATTTT. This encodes CASSPRQGSSSGNTIYF.

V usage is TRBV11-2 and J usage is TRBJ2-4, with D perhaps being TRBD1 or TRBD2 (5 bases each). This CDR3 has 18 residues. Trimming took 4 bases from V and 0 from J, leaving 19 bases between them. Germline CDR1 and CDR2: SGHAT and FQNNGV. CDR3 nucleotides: TGTGCCAGCAGCTCAGGAGGTGGGGCCGTTCTAGCCAAAAACATTCAGTACTTC. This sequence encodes CASSSGGGAVLAKNIQYF. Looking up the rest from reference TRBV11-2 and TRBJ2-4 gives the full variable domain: EAGVAQSPRYKIIEKRQSVAFWCNPISGHATLYWYQQILGQGPKLLIQFQNNGVVDDSQLPKDRFSAERLKGVDSTLKIQPAKLEDSAVYLCASSSGGGAVLAKNIQYFGAGTRLSVL.

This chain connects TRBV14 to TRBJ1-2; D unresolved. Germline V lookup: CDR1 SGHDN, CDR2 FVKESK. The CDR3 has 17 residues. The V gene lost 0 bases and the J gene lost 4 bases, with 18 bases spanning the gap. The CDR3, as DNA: TGTGCCAGCAGCCAAGATTCTATCGGTACTCCTCGCTATGGCTACACCTTC. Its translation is CASSQDSIGTPRYGYTF. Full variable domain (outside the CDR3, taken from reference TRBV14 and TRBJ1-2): EAGVTQFPSHSVIEKGQTVTLRCDPISGHDNLYWYRRVMGKEIKFLLHFVKESKQDESGMPNNRFLAERTGGTYSTLKVQPAELEDSGVYFCASSQDSIGTPRYGYTFGSGTRLTVV.

In DNA, the CDR3 is TGCGCCAGCAGCCCCGAGGGCAGGGGCGCCCATGAGCAGTTCTTC. This translates into CASSPEGRGAHEQFF. The J gene is TRBJ2-1, the V gene TRBV5-1; D may be TRBD1 (6 bases). The V and J ends lost 4 bases and 8 bases respectively, with 19 bases between them. The germline V gene encodes CDR1 SGHRS and CDR2 YFSETQ. The CDR3 loop spans 15 amino acids.

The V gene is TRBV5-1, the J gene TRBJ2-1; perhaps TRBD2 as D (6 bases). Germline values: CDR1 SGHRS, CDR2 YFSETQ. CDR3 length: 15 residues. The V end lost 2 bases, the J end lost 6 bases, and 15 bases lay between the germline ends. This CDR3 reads CASSFSGGVGNEQFF. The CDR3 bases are TGCGCCAGCAGCTTTTCCGGGGGTGTGGGCAATGAGCAGTTCTTC.

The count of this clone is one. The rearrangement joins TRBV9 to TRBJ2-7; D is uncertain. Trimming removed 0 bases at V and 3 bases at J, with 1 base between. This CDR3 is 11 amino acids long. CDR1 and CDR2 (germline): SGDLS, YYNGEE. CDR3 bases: TGTGCCAGCAGCGTAGGCTACGAGCAGTACTTC. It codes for CASSVGYEQYF.

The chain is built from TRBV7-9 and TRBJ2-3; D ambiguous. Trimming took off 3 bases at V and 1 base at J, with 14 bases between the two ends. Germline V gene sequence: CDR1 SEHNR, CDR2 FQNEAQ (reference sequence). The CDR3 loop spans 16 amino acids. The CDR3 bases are TGTGCCAGCAGCTTGGTTCGATCCGATCGCACAGATACGCAGTATTTT. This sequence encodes CASSLVRSDRTDTQYF.